This TCR beta chain was recovered during a study of metastatic and nonmetastatic thyroid tumors. Study overall: Across blood and tumor or nodule tissue, repertoires from malignant and benign thyroid patients were compared with one another.

Overall study findings and caveats: Reports indicated that malignant thyroid tumors showed significantly higher TCR beta diversity than benign nodules did, in blood and tumor.

The CDR3 runs to 10 residues. The germline V gene has CDR1 DFQATT and CDR2 SNEGSKA (reference sequence). V was cut by 6 bases and J by 3 bases, with 6 bases left in between. This clone was seen many times. Its specificity is not known. With a much larger clone just one base away, this may be a read error. Study processing details: Differences in CDR3 between clinicopathological groups were drawn on to build a classifier intended to discriminate distant-metastatic papillary thyroid cancer patients. Using MiXCR, TCRdb re-called clones from the PCR reads. TCRdb, not the original authors, processed these V and J calls. Of thousands of clones in the sample, 30% to 45% were seen once. Patients underwent thyroid surgery, and none had received any treatment before it.

The specimen sequenced was adjacent normal tissue. The V call is TRBV20-1, the J call TRBJ2-7, with no clear D. The sequence was obtained from a male donor with papillary thyroid cancer or a benign thyroid nodule (not recorded which). Some clones in this sample may be carry-over from other donors' samples. The CDR3 here is CSAWDYEQYF. CDR3 in DNA: TGCAGTGCCTGGGACTACGAGCAGTACTTC.